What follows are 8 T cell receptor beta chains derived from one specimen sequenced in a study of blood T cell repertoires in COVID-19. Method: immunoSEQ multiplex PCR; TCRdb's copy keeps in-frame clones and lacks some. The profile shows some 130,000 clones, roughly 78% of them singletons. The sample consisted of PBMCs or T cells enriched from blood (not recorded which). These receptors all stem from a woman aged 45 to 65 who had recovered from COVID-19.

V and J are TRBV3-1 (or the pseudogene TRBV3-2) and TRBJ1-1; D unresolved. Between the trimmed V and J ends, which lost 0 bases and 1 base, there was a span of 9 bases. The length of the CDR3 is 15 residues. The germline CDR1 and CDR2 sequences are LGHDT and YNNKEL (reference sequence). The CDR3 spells CASSQDYSQNTEAFF. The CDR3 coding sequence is TGTGCCAGCAGCCAAGATTACAGCCAGAACACTGAAGCTTTCTTT.

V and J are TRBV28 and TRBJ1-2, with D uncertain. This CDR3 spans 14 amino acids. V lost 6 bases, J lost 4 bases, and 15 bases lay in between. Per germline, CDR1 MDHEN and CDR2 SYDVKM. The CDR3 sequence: CASRGNRDVYGYTF. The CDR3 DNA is TGTGCCAGCAGAGGCAATCGGGATGTCTATGGCTACACCTTC.

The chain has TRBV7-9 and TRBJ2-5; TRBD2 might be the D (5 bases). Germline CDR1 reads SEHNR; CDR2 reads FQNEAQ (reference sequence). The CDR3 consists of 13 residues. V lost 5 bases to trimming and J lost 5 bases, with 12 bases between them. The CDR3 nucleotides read TGTGCCAGCAGCCCAACTAGTCGCGAGACCCAGTACTTC. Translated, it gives CASSPTSRETQYF.

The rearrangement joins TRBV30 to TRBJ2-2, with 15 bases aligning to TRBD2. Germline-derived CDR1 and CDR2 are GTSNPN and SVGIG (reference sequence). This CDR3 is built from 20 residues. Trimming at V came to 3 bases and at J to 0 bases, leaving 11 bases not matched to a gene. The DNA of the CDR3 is TGTGCCTGGAGCCCTATTTTGGGACTAGCGGGGGGATCGAACACCGGGGAGCTGTTTTTT. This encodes CAWSPILGLAGGSNTGELFF.

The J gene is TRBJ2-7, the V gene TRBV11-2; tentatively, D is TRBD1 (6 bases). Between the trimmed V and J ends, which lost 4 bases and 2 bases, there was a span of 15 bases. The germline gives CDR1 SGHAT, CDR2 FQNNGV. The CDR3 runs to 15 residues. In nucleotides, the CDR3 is TGTGCCAGCAGCTATCAGGGGTGGGGTCCCTACGAGCAGTACTTC. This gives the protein CASSYQGWGPYEQYF.

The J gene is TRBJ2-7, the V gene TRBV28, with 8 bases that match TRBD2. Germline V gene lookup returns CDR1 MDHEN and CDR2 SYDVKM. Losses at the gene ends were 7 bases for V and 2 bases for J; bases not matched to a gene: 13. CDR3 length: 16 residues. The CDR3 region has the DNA TGTGCCAGCACCTCCGGGACTAGAAAGGTGGCCTACGAGCAGTACGTC. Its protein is CASTSGTRKVAYEQYV.

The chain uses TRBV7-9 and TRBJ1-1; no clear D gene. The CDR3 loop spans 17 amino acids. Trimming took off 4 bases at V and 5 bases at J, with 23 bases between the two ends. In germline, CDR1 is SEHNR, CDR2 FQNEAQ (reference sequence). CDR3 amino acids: CASSSPRVLQAGTEAFF. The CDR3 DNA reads TGTGCCAGCAGCTCGCCCCGAGTTCTCCAGGCGGGGACTGAAGCTTTCTTT.

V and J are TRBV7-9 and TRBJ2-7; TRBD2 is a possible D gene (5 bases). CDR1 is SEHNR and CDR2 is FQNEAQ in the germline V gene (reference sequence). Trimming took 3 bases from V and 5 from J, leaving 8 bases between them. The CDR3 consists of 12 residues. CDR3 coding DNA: TGTGCCAGCAGCTTCGGGGATGACGAGCAGTACTTC. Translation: CASSFGDDEQYF.